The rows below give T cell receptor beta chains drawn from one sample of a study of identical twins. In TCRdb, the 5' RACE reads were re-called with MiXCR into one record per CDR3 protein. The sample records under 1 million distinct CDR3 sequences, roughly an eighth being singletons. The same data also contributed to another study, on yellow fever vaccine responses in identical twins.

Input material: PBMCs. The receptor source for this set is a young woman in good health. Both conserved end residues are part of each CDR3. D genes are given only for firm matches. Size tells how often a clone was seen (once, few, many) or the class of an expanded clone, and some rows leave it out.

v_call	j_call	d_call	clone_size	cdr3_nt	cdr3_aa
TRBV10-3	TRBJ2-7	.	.	TGTGCCATCAAAGGAGGGATAGATCTTGGGGAGCAGTACTTC	CAIKGGIDLGEQYF
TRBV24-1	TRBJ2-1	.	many	TGTGCCACCAGTGACCCCGGCCAGCAGCAGTTCTTC	CATSDPGQQQFF
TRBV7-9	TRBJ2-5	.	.	.	CASSFSGQGRETQYF
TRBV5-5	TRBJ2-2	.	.	TGTGCCAGCAGCAGCAGGCTCCTCCGAAGGGAGCTGTTTTTT	CASSSRLLRRELFF
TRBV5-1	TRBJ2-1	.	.	TGCGCCAGCAGCTTGGCGGGGCGCGATGAGCAGTTCTTC	CASSLAGRDEQFF
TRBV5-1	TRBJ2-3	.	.	TGCGCCAGCAGCTCAGGACACCTACTCGAGGCAGATACGCAGTATTTT	CASSSGHLLEADTQYF
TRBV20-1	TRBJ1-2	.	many	TGCAGTGCAGGAAAGGGGGACTATGGCTACACCTTC	CSAGKGDYGYTF
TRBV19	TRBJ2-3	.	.	TGTGCCACCGAGCAAGGGAACACAGATACGCAGTATTTT	CATEQGNTDTQYF
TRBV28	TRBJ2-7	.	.	TGTGCCAGCTATACCGGAGGGGACTACGAGCAGTACTTC	CASYTGGDYEQYF
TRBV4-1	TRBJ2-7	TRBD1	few	TGCGCCAGCAGCCGCCCCGGGACAGGGGACTACGAGCAGTACTTC	CASSRPGTGDYEQYF
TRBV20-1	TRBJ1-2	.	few	TGCAGTGCTGCCCCGGAACATAACTATGGCTACACCTTC	CSAAPEHNYGYTF
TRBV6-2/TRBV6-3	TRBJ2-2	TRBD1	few	TGTGCCAGCAGTTACCTGAGAATTTTGACAGGGTTCACCGGGGAGCTGTTTTTT	CASSYLRILTGFTGELFF
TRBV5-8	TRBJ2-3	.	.	TGTGCCACCATGAATTCCGGGGGACGCACAGATACGCAGTATTTT	CATMNSGGRTDTQYF
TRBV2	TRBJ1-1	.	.	TGTGCCAGCATCCTCAGGGGCACTGAAGCTTTCTTT	CASILRGTEAFF
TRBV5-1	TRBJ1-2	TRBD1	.	TGCGCCAGCAGCCCACTGACAGGGCCTCCCTACACCTTC	CASSPLTGPPYTF
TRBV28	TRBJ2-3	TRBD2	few	TGTGCCAGCAGTTTACTAGCGGGGGGCACGGCAGATACGCAGTATTTT	CASSLLAGGTADTQYF
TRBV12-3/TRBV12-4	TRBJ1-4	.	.	TGTGCCAGCAGAGTCACAGGCCAGGGTGAAAAACTGTTTTTT	CASRVTGQGEKLFF
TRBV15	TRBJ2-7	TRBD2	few	TGTGCCACCAGCGTAGCGGGAGGAATTGACGAGCAGTACTTC	CATSVAGGIDEQYF
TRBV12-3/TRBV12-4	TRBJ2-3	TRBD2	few	TGTGCCAGCAGCACTTGGGCTAGCGGGGAACGTAGCACAGATACGCAGTATTTT	CASSTWASGERSTDTQYF
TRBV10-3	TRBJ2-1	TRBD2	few	TGTGCCATCAGTGAGTCCGGTAGCGGGAGGAACCAGCCCTACAATGAGCAGTTCTTC	CAISESGSGRNQPYNEQFF
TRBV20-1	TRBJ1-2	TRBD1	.	TGCAGTGCTAGGGGACAGGCGCGGGTGGGTGGCTACACCTTC	CSARGQARVGGYTF
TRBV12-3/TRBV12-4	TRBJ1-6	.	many	TGTGCCAGCAGTCCCGGGAATAATTCACCCCTCCACTTT	CASSPGNNSPLHF
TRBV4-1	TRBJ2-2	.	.	TGCGCCAGCAGCCAAGATCCGGGCGCGACCGGGGAGCTGTTTTTT	CASSQDPGATGELFF
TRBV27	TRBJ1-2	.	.	TGTGCCAGCAGTTTAGGGGGGAGGGATGGCTACACCTTC	CASSLGGRDGYTF
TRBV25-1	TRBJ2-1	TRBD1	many	TGTGCCAGCGGGGACAGGGTGTACAATGAGCAGTTCTTC	CASGDRVYNEQFF
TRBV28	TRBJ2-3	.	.	TGTGCCAGCAGCTCTTGGATTGAGCAGTATTTT	CASSSWIEQYF
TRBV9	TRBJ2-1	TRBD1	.	TGTGCCAGCAGCAGCGGACAGGGAATAGCATACAATGAGCAGTTCTTC	CASSSGQGIAYNEQFF
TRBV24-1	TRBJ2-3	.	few	TGTGCCACCAGTGATGGTGGGGACACAGATACGCAGTATTTT	CATSDGGDTDTQYF
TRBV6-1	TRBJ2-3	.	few	TGTGCCAGCAGGATGGGACTTAGCACAGATACGCAGTATTTT	CASRMGLSTDTQYF
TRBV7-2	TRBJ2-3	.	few	TGTGCCAGCAGCTTAGCGGTAGCCGAGCTCGATACGCAGTATTTT	CASSLAVAELDTQYF
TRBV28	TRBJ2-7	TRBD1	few	TGTGCCAGCAGTTGGTTGGGGGACAGTGCCTACGAGCAGTACTTC	CASSWLGDSAYEQYF
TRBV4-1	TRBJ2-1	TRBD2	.	TGCGCCAGCAGCCAAGAGATGTTGACTAGCGGGAGCAATGAGCAGTTCTTC	CASSQEMLTSGSNEQFF
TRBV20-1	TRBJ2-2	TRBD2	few	TGCAGTGCTGCGGGACTCACGGGAGGGAACACCGGGGAGCTGTTTTTT	CSAAGLTGGNTGELFF
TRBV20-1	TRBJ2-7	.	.	TGCAGTGCTACCGGCGGGAAATCCTTGTCCTACGAGCAGTACTTC	CSATGGKSLSYEQYF
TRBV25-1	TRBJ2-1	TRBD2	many	TGTGCCAGCAGTGGTACCGGGACTAGCGGGCGGGAGGTCTACAATGAGCAGTTCTTC	CASSGTGTSGREVYNEQFF
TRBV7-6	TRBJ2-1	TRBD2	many	TGTGCCAGCAGTGTTAGCGGGAGCAAAGGTTGGAATGAGCAGTTCTTC	CASSVSGSKGWNEQFF
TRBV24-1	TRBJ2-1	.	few	TGTGCCACCAGTGATCCCCCGGGTAGTACGGAGCAGTTCTTC	CATSDPPGSTEQFF
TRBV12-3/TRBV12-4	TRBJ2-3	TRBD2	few	TGTGCCAGCACCTCAGGGACTAGCGGGAGGTCGCGGTATACGCAGTATTTT	CASTSGTSGRSRYTQYF
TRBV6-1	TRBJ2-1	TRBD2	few	TGTGCCAGCAGTGAATCGCGGGGGGGACTAGCCTACAATGAGCAGTTCTTC	CASSESRGGLAYNEQFF
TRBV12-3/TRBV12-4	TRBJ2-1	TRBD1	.	TGTGCCAGCAGCCTACAGGGGACAGGGGCGGATGAGCAGTTCTTC	CASSLQGTGADEQFF
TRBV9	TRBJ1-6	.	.	TGTGCCAGCAGCCCAATAGACAGGCTTCCTTCACACCTCCACTTT	CASSPIDRLPSHLHF
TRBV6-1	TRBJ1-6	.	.	TGTGCCAGCGGGGCCCTTGACAATTCACCCCTCCACTTT	CASGALDNSPLHF
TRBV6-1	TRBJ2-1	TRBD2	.	TGTGCCAGCAGTGACGGGACTAGCGGGGTGTTGAATGAGCAGTTCTTC	CASSDGTSGVLNEQFF
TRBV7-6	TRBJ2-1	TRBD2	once	TGTGCCAGCAGCGCCTCGGGCACTAGCGGATACAATGAGCAGTTCTTC	CASSASGTSGYNEQFF
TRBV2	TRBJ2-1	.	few	TGTGCCAGCAGTGAAGAGATCCTAATGAGCTCCTACAATGAGCAGTTCTTC	CASSEEILMSSYNEQFF
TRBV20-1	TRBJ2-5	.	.	TGCAGTGCTAAAGTGACAAACGAAGGGACCCAGTACTTC	CSAKVTNEGTQYF
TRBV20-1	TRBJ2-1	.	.	TGCAGTGCTCAGACAGGGAGGGTAGACAATGAGCAGTTCTTC	CSAQTGRVDNEQFF
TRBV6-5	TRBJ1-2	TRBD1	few	TGTGCCAGCAGTTACCCAGGGGGTAATGGCTACACCTTC	CASSYPGGNGYTF
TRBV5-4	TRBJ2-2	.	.	TGTGCCAGCAGCTTGGGGAACCCTCAGGGGAGCACCGGGGAGCTGTTTTTT	CASSLGNPQGSTGELFF
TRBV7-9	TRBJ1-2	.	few	TGTGCCAGCAGCTTAGCGTACGGCGCCGGGTACTATGGCTACACCTTC	CASSLAYGAGYYGYTF
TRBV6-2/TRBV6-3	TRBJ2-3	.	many	TGTGCCAGCAGTGACCCGGGACCAAGCACAGATACGCAGTATTTT	CASSDPGPSTDTQYF
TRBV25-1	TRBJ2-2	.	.	TGTGCCATTTTAGCGGATAACACCGGGGAGCTGTTTTTT	CAILADNTGELFF
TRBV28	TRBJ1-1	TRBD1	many	TGTGCCAGCAGTTTGTCACAGGGGAGGTACACTGAAGCTTTCTTT	CASSLSQGRYTEAFF
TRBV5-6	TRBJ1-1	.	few	TGTGCCAGCAGCTGGGGGCCCATCCCCCCGGGGAACACTGAAGCTTTCTTT	CASSWGPIPPGNTEAFF
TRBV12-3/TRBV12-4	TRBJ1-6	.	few	TGTGCCAGCAGCCCCAGCGGACCGAGAAATTCACCCCTCCACTTT	CASSPSGPRNSPLHF
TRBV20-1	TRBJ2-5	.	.	TGCAGTGGGGGAGTTCGCCAAGAGACCCAGTACTTC	CSGGVRQETQYF
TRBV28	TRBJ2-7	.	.	TGTGCCAGCAGTCCCCCGGATAACGAGCAGTACTTC	CASSPPDNEQYF
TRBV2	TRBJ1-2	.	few	TGTGCCAGCAAAAGGGAAAACTATGGCTACACCTTC	CASKRENYGYTF
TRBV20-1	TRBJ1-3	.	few	TGCAGTGCTAGATCTGGCGGAGCCTTCTCTGGAAACACCATATATTTT	CSARSGGAFSGNTIYF